This T cell receptor beta chain originates from a study of blood T cell repertoires in COVID-19 (dated by TCRdb to 2020 to 2022). Some background on the complete study: The collaborator samples originated in the United States, Italy and Spain and spanned the acute and convalescent phases of COVID-19. A freely available public database, intended as a resource for researchers studying the immune response to SARS-CoV-2, is where the repertoires were released. The material from the prospective study consisted of cDNA or gDNA derived from T cells, B-cell-depleted T cells, or PBMCs. The dataset comprised deeply sampled blood TCRbeta repertoires from subjects exposed to, actively infected with, or recovered from COVID-19. The samples were drawn from two sources: the first 160 participants of the ongoing ImmuneRACE study, and some 1,300 subjects contributed by 6 global collaborators. Nearly every sample came with metadata listing a de-identified subject ID, COVID-19 status, age in years and sex. Where available, HLA class I and class II types were obtained from metadata supplied by the sample provider rather than from assay-based typing. The investigation overall reported the following: How much clinical and demographic metadata was included differed by source and by participant, and the metadata was provided uncurated.

TCRbeta CDR3 regions were amplified from genomic DNA using the immunoSEQ Assay, a bias-controlled multiplex PCR. In the paper's pipeline: Within the assay, amplification of reference gene primers was used to estimate how many nucleated cells each sample contained. Sequence reads were collapsed and filtered to measure the absolute abundance of every unique TCRbeta CDR3 rearrangement. For each sample, productive Simpson clonality was calculated as the square root of Simpson's diversity index across productive rearrangements. Drawn from immuneACCESS, this table holds only the in-frame rearrangements with V and J called that TCRdb kept. Clones are partly lost; checked studies trace under half to an unresolved V gene and leave the rest unexplained. That table gives V, J and clone size, and the DNA gave D and trimming. The table for this sample lists more than 95,000 clones; approximately 80% of them were counted only once. Around 11% of the sample comes from the top ten.

Collaborating institutions collected whole blood in K2EDTA tubes following their own protocols. For TCRbeta analysis, collaborator samples were shipped as frozen whole blood, as isolated PBMCs, or as DNA extracted from either sample type. For CDR1 and CDR2, the germline V gene lists SGHRS and YFSETQ. The CDR3 contains 15 residues, cysteine and phenylalanine counted. Left in the record is the CDR3 DNA by itself, 45 bases read in frame from the first base. At the junction V is shortened by 6 bases and J by 3 bases; bases outside the gene matches: 8. Of note for this clone: What antigen it recognizes has not been identified. Base qualities were left out, and no much larger clone turns up one base away.

The TCR was taken from a man aged 55-75 years with acute or convalescent COVID-19. The rearrangement combines TRBV5-1 with TRBJ2-3; 9 nucleotides in the junction match TRBD2. The material sequenced was peripheral blood. The CDR3 region: CASTGLALGTDTQYF. Here is the DNA: TGCGCCAGCACAGGACTAGCGTTAGGGACAGATACGCAGTATTTT.